The 23 T cell receptor beta chains in this list originate from one sample, sequenced in a study of blood T cell repertoires in COVID-19. Generated by immunoSEQ multiplex PCR, the TCRdb table keeps only in-frame clones and is missing some. The sample records a few hundred thousand clones, 70% to 90% being singletons. Sequenced sample: peripheral blood. These receptors originate from a man younger than 35 with active or convalescent COVID-19.

CDR3: CASSIKTGDTEAFF. The CDR3 coding sequence is TGTGCCAGCTCAATTAAGACAGGGGACACTGAAGCTTTCTTT. This chain joins TRBV18 and TRBJ1-1, with 8 nucleotides matching TRBD1. Germline CDR1 reads KGHSH; CDR2 reads LQKENI. CDR3 size: 14 residues. V lost 5 bases, J lost 3 bases, and 5 bases stayed unmatched.

The genes are TRBV5-1 and TRBJ1-1; D call uncertain. V was pared by 6 bases and J by 6 bases, with 15 bases between. Germline V CDR1 and CDR2: SGHRS, YFSETQ. This CDR3 contains 13 residues. The CDR3 sequence is CASTPLGPAEAFF. CDR3 in DNA: TGCGCCAGCACCCCCTTGGGCCCGGCTGAAGCTTTCTTT.

The rearrangement uses TRBV5-6 and TRBJ1-2; 8 nucleotides agree with TRBD1. Per germline, CDR1 SGHDT and CDR2 YYEEEE. Trimming at V came to 0 bases and at J to 4 bases, leaving 8 bases not matched to a gene. The CDR3 contains 16 residues. This chain's CDR3 is CASSLDGQGTSYGYTF. CDR3 DNA: TGTGCCAGCAGCTTGGACGGACAGGGAACTTCCTATGGCTACACCTTC. The entire variable domain, with the rest obtained from reference TRBV5-6 and TRBJ1-2, is as follows: DAGVTQSPTHLIKTRGQQVTLRCSPKSGHDTVSWYQQALGQGPQFIFQYYEEEERQRGNFPDRFSGHQFPNYSSELNVNALLLGDSALYLCASSLDGQGTSYGYTFGSGTRLTVV.

The CDR3 DNA sequence: TGCGCCAGCAGTCAATCGACACCCTATGGCTACACCTTC. Residues: CASSQSTPYGYTF. The chain has TRBV23-1 and TRBJ1-2, with D uncertain. Being an ORF, TRBV23-1 has a function that is uncertain. This CDR3 has 13 amino acids. V gave up 0 bases and J gave up 4 bases, with 6 bases separating them.

J is TRBJ1-2 and V is TRBV7-9; 7 bases are shared with TRBD1. This CDR3 spans 14 amino acids. Germline CDR1 SEHNR, CDR2 FQNEAQ (reference sequence). J was trimmed by 8 bases and V by 5 bases; bases with no gene match: 11. DNA of the CDR3: TGTGCCAGCAGCCGAGACAGGGTAATTGACGGCTACACCTTC. Its protein product is CASSRDRVIDGYTF.

This chain uses TRBV6-5 with TRBJ1-1; D is possibly TRBD1 (5 bases). This CDR3 has 13 amino acids. Trimming removed 2 bases from V and 4 bases from J, with 8 bases in between. Germline CDR1 MNHEY, CDR2 SVGAGI. The CDR3 nucleotides are TGTGCCAGCAGTTACGGAGGGACCACTGAAGCTTTCTTT. Amino acid sequence: CASSYGGTTEAFF.

This clone was counted a single time. One end of the junction fails to match germline, which may point to a read error. The chain links TRBV7-7 to TRBJ2-1; D not certain. This CDR3 has 14 amino acids. CDR1 is SSHAT, CDR2 FNYEAQ, per germline (reference sequence). CDR3 in amino acids: CASSEAPLRGQQFF. The CDR3 bases are TGTGCTAGCAGCGAGGCTCCTCTTAGAGGCCAGCAGTTCTTC.

This clone appeared a single time. This chain uses TRBV19 with TRBJ1-5; D gene unclear. The germline V gene has CDR1 LNHDA and CDR2 SQIVND (reference sequence). Trimming took off 4 bases at V and 0 bases at J, with 7 bases between the two ends. The CDR3 has 14 residues. This chain's CDR3 is CASSKLDSNQPQHF. The CDR3 DNA reads TGTGCCAGTAGTAAACTCGATAGCAATCAGCCCCAGCATTTT.

On this clone: The junction shows a germline mismatch at one end, possibly a read error. The chain uses TRBV4-3 and TRBJ2-5; a possible D gene is TRBD2 (5 bases). Germline CDR1 reads LGHNA; CDR2 reads YSLEER. This CDR3 comprises 15 residues. CDR3 DNA sequence: TGCACCAGCAGCCAAGGCCTTTCGAGCGGAGAGACCCAGTACTTC. Translation gives CTSSQGLSSGETQYF.

The chain couples TRBV27 to TRBJ2-1; 10 bases line up with TRBD2. Germline V lookup: CDR1 MNHEY, CDR2 SMNVEV (reference sequence). V gave up 4 bases and J gave up 6 bases; unmatched junction bases: 6. This CDR3 contains 15 residues. CDR3 in DNA: TGTGCCAGCAGTTCGTGGACTAGCGGAATCAATGAGCAGTTCTTC. Its translation: CASSSWTSGINEQFF.

With respect to this clone: The junction does not match germline at one end; this may be a read error. The gene calls are TRBV12-5 and TRBJ1-2, with 8 bases identical to TRBD1. The CDR3 contains 13 residues. Germline V gene data show CDR1 as LGHNT and CDR2 as FRNRAP. The DNA of the CDR3 is TGTGCTAGTGGTTTGTTCACAGGGGGAGCATTTGCCTTC. Translating gives CASGLFTGGAFAF.

This clone was detected only once. The chain employs TRBV9 and TRBJ1-5; D might be TRBD1 (5 bases). Germline values: CDR1 SGDLS, CDR2 YYNGEE. CDR3 length equals 14 residues. Trimming cost V 3 bases and J 2 bases, with 9 bases left between them. The CDR3 DNA reads TGTGCCAGCAGCGGCGGAGGGGGCAATCAGCCCCAGCATTTT. Its translation is CASSGGGGNQPQHF.

This clone was found a few times. CDR3 amino acids: CASSLGGGNTEAFF. In DNA form, the CDR3 reads TGTGCCAGCAGCTTAGGGGGCGGGAACACTGAAGCTTTCTTT. This chain joins TRBV7-2 and TRBJ1-1; perhaps TRBD1 as D (5 bases). CDR3 length: 14 amino acids. Germline CDR1 is SGHTA and CDR2 is FQGNSA. Trimming pared 1 base from V and 1 base from J, leaving 7 bases between. The full variable domain, its missing parts supplied by reference TRBV7-2 and TRBJ1-1, is GAGVSQSPSNKVTEKGKDVELRCDPISGHTALYWYRQSLGQGLEFLIYFQGNSAPDKSGLPSDRFSAERTGGSVSTLTIQRTQQEDSAVYLCASSLGGGNTEAFFGQGTRLTVV.

This clone was detected only a few times. The J gene is TRBJ1-1, the V gene TRBV11-2, with D perhaps matching TRBD1 (6 bases). The germline CDR1 and CDR2 sequences are SGHAT and FQNNGV. The germline V and J ends were trimmed by 4 bases and 3 bases, with 9 bases remaining between them. The CDR3 has 13 residues. The CDR3 is CASSYEGDTEAFF. CDR3 coding DNA: TGTGCCAGCAGCTACGAGGGGGACACTGAAGCTTTCTTT.

The V and J genes are TRBV6-5 and TRBJ1-2, with D unresolved. Germline V gives CDR1 MNHEY, CDR2 SVGAGI. The CDR3 is 13 residues long. Trimming took off 2 bases at V and 4 bases at J, with 8 bases between the two ends. CDR3 coding DNA: TGTGCCAGCAGTTACAGAACAGCCTATGGCTACACCTTC. It specifies CASSYRTAYGYTF.

The chain uses TRBV7-6 and TRBJ1-1, with TRBD1 matching 9 bases. Trimming cost V 7 bases and J 0 bases; bases outside gene matches: 3. Per germline, CDR1 SGHVS and CDR2 FNYEAQ. The CDR3 loop spans 14 amino acids. This CDR3 is CASTRDRVNTEAFF. The DNA of the CDR3 is TGTGCCAGCACACGGGACAGGGTGAACACTGAAGCTTTCTTT.

In DNA, the CDR3 is TGTGCCAGCTCACCACGATCAGGGGTCAATTCACCCCTCCACTTT. Its protein product is CASSPRSGVNSPLHF. The chain carries TRBV18 and TRBJ1-6; possible D gene TRBD1, 6 bases. Trimming removed 1 base from V and 7 bases from J, with 11 bases in between. The CDR3 contains 15 residues. The germline V gene encodes CDR1 KGHSH and CDR2 LQKENI.

The chain is built from TRBV4-2 and TRBJ2-5, with D hard to call. Trimming removed 2 bases from V and 3 bases from J, with 16 bases in between. This CDR3 is built from 16 residues. Germline CDR1 and CDR2: LGHNA and YNFKEQ. The CDR3 DNA reads TGTGCCAGCAGCCAAACCCACCTGCCCCAGGAAGAGACCCAGTACTTC. Amino acids: CASSQTHLPQEETQYF.

This sequence joins TRBV6-5 and TRBJ1-5, with D possibly TRBD1 on 5 matching bases. Germline V CDR1 and CDR2: MNHEY, SVGAGI. The V end lost 4 bases, the J end lost 3 bases, and 7 bases lay between the germline ends. The CDR3 contains 13 residues. The DNA for the CDR3 is TGTGCCAGCAGTTCAGGGTCCAATCAGCCCCAGCATTTT. Protein sequence: CASSSGSNQPQHF.

The J gene is TRBJ2-1, the V gene TRBV12-5; 9 bases agree with TRBD1. V dropped 6 bases and J dropped 4; count of bases not matched to a gene: 7. The CDR3 loop spans 15 amino acids. Germline-derived CDR1 and CDR2 are LGHNT and FRNRAP. Written as DNA, the CDR3 is TGTGCTAGTGGCTCAGGGACAGGGTCTTACAATGAGCAGTTCTTC. Protein product: CASGSGTGSYNEQFF. The whole variable domain, remainder taken from reference TRBV12-5 and TRBJ2-1, is DARVTQTPRHKVTEMGQEVTMRCQPILGHNTVFWYRQTMMQGLELLAYFRNRAPLDDSGMPKDRFSAEMPDATLATLKIQPSEPRDSAVYFCASGSGTGSYNEQFFGPGTRLTVL.

A few counts support this clone. The CDR3 is CASSLAPGGGATGELFF. CDR3 coding DNA: TGTGCCAGCAGCTTAGCCCCCGGAGGAGGGGCGACCGGGGAGCTGTTTTTT. The rearrangement uses TRBV7-9 and TRBJ2-2; D is perhaps TRBD2 (6 bases). CDR3 length: 17 amino acids. V dropped 0 bases and J dropped 5 bases, with 16 bases sitting between them. Germline V gene data show CDR1 as SEHNR and CDR2 as FQNEAQ (reference sequence). Looking up the rest from reference TRBV7-9 and TRBJ2-2 gives the full variable domain: DTGVSQNPRHKITKRGQNVTFRCDPISEHNRLYWYRQTLGQGPEFLTYFQNEAQLEKSRLLSDRFSAERPKGSFSTLEIQRTEQGDSAMYLCASSLAPGGGATGELFFGEGSRLTVL.

This chain uses TRBV9 with TRBJ1-1; D unclear. With 0 bases removed from V and 4 bases from J, the gap between germline ends came to 10 bases. The CDR3 totals 14 residues. Germline V CDR1 and CDR2: SGDLS, YYNGEE. CDR3 sequence: CASSVDWEGTEAFF. The CDR3, as DNA: TGTGCCAGCAGCGTAGATTGGGAGGGCACTGAAGCTTTCTTT.

The chain joins TRBV12-3 or TRBV12-4 to TRBJ1-1; no reliable D call. Between the trimmed V and J ends, which lost 2 bases and 6 bases, there was a span of 4 bases. CDR3 length: 11 residues. CDR3 nucleotides: TGTGCCAGCAGTTTATCCTCTGAAGCTTTCTTT. Translated: CASSLSSEAFF.